The entry below gives a single TCR beta chain sequence along with its context. The data derive from a study of Tregs in tolerant kidney transplant recipients. Produced via immunoSEQ multiplex PCR; TCRdb's table is partial and in-frame only. The sample lists around 230,000 clones; about 80% were seen once. The specimen sequenced was CD4+ T cells from blood. The source of this sequence is a human donor in good health.

The CDR3 bases are TGTGCCAGCAGCCAAGATGGGGGGCCTGGAAACACCATATATTTT. The encoded protein is CASSQDGGPGNTIYF. The chain couples TRBV4-2 to TRBJ1-3, with a tentative D call TRBD1 (6 bases). CDR3 length: 15 amino acids. The germline V gene has CDR1 LGHNA and CDR2 YNFKEQ. V lost 0 bases to trimming and J lost 2 bases, with 8 bases between them.